This T cell receptor beta chain was retrieved from a study of cytomegalovirus exposure and HLA in healthy donors. Whole-study results and caveats: Being productive about 87% or about 30% of the time was typical of most TCR beta V segments in an earlier analysis. Researchers left out some V segments, among them TRBV6-2 and TRBV6-3, as indistinguishable.

The germline gives CDR1 MDHEN, CDR2 SYDVKM. V shed 5 bases and J 5 bases; nucleotides not matched to a gene: 8. CDR3 length: 15 residues. In regard to this clone: The target antigen is unknown.

The donors gave bone marrow, and they were healthy. The primer mix had 60 Vbeta and 13 Jbeta primers. Produced via immunoSEQ multiplex PCR; TCRdb's table is partial and in-frame only. The sample carries approximately 200,000 clones, about four fifths recorded once. V and J are TRBV28 and TRBJ2-1, with 8 bases lining up with TRBD1. The sequenced material came from PBMCs. The TCR originated in a woman aged 30 to 39 in good health and CMV-seropositive. The CDR3 nucleotides are TGTGCCAGCAGTCAGACAGGGGTGATACACAATGAGCAGTTCTTC. Translating gives CASSQTGVIHNEQFF.